This TCR beta chain was observed in a study of blood T cell repertoires in COVID-19. This CDR3 has 13 residues. Trimming removed 5 bases at V and 6 bases at J, with 15 bases between. Germline CDR1 reads SGHDT; CDR2 reads YYEEEE. Profiling relied on immunoSEQ multiplex PCR, and the TCRdb table lists in-frame clones only, not all of them. The table lists some 240,000 clones, about 82% of them singletons. The sequencing input was peripheral blood. V and J are TRBV5-6 and TRBJ2-7; D gene uncertain. This TCR was recovered from a woman in her 70s with COVID-19, enrolled during active disease. CDR3 nucleotide sequence: TGTGCCAGCAGAATTATGGGTTGGAGCGAGCAGTACTTC. Translation gives CASRIMGWSEQYF.